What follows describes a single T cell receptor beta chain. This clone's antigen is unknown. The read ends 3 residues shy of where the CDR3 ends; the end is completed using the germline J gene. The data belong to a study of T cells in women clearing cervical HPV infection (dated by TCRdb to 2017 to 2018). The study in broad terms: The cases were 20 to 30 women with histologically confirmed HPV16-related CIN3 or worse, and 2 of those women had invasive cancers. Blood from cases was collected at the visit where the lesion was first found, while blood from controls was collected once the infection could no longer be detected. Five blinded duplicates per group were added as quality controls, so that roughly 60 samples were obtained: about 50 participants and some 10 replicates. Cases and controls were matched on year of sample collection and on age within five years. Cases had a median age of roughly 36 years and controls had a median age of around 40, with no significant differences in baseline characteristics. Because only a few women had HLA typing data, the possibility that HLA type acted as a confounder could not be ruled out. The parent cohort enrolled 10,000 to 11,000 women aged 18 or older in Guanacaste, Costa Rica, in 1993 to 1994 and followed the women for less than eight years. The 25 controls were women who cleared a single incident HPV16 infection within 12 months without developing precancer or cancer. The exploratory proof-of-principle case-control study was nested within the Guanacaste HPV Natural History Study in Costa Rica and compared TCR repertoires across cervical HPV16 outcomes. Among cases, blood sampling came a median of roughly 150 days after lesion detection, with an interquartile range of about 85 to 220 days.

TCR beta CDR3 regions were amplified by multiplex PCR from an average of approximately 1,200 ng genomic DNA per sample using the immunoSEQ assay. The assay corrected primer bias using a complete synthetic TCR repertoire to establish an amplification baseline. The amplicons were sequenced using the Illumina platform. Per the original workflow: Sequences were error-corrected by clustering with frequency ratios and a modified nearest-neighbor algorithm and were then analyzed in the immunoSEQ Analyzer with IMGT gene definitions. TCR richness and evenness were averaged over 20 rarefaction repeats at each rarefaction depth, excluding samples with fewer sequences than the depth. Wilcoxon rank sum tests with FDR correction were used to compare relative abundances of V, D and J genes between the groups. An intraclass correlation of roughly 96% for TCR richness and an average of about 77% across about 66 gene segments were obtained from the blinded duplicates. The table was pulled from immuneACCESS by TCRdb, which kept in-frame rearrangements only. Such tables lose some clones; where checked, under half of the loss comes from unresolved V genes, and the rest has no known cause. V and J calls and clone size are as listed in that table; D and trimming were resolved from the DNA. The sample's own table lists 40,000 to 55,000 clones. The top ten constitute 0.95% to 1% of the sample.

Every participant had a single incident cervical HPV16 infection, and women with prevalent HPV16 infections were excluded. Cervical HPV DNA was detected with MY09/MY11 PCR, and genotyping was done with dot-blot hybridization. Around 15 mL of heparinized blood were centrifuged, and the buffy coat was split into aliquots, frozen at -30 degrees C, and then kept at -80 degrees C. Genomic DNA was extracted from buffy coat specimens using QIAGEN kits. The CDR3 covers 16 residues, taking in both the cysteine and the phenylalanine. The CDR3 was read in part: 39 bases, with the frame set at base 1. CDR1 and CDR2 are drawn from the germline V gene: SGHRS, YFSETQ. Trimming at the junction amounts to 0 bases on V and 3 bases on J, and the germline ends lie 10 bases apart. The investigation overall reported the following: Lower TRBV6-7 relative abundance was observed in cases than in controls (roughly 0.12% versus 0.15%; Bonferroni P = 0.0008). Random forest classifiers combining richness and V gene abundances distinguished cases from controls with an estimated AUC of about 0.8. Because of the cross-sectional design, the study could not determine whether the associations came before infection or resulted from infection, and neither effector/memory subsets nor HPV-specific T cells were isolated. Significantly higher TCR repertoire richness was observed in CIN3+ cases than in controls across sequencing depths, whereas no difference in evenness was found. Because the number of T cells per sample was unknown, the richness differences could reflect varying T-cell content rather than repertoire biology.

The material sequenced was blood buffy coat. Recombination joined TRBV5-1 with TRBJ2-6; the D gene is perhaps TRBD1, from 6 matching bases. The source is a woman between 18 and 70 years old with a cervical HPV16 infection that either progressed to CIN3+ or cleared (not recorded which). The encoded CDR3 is CASSLDRVDGANVLTF. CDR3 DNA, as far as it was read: TGCGCCAGCAGCTTGGACAGGGTTGATGGGGCCAACGTC.